This T cell receptor (beta chain) was sequenced for a study of spatial heterogeneity in lung cancer. Study summary: Combinations of a unique TCR and a UMI were tallied in raw reads, and on average each appeared more than ten times.

Every TCR cDNA molecule bore its own unique molecular identifier. TCRdb ran MiXCR on the 5' RACE reads and lists one entry per CDR3 protein. The sample holds about 500 distinct CDR3 sequences, roughly 32% seen once. Time point: sample taken at primary tumor resection. Judged by abundance, this clonotype is large. This CDR3 spans 15 amino acids. Trimming took 4 bases from V and 8 from J; bases not matched to a gene: 3. The TCR sequence derives from a male donor with early-stage non-small cell lung cancer. Here the sequenced sample was normal lung tissue next to the tumor, taken at surgery. This chain joins TRBV12-3 or TRBV12-4 and TRBJ2-2, with 14 positions matching TRBD2. The CDR3 coding sequence is TGTGCCAGCAGTTCCGGGACTAGCGGGAGTGGGGAGCTGTTTTTT. It specifies CASSSGTSGSGELFF.